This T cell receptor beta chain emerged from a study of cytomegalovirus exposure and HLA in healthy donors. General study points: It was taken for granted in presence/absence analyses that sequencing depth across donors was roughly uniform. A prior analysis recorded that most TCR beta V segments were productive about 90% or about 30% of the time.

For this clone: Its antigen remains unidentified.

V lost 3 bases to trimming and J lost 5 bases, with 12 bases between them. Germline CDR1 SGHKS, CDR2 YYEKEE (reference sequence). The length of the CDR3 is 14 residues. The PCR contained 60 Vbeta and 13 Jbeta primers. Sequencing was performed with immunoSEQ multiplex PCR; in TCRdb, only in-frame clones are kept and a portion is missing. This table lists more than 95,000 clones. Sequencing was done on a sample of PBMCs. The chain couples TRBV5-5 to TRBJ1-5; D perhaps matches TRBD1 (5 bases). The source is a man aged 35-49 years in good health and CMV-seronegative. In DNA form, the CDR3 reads TGTGCCAGCAGCTCCGGGGGGAGGGATCAGCCCCAGCATTTT. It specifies CASSSGGRDQPQHF.